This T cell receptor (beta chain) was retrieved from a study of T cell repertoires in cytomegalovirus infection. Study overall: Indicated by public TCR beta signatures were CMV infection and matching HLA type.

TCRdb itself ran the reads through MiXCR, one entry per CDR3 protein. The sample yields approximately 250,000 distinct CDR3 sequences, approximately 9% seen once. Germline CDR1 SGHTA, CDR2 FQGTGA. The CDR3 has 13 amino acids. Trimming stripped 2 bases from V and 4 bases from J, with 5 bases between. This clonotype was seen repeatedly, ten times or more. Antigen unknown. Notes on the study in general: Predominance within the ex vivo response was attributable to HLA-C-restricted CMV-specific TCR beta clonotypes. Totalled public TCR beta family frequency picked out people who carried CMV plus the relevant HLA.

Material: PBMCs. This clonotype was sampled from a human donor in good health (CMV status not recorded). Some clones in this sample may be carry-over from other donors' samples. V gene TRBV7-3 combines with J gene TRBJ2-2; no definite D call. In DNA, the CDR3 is TGTGCCAGCAGCTTACAGCCCACCGGGGAGCTGTTTTTT. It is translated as CASSLQPTGELFF.